The clone carrying this T cell receptor (beta chain) showed up many times. Unique molecular identifiers tagged individual cDNA molecules. TCRdb re-analysed the 5' RACE reads in MiXCR, keeping a single row per CDR3 protein. The sample records 30,000 to 45,000 distinct CDR3 sequences, around 5.1% being singletons. These data originate in a study of early T cells in non-severe SARS-CoV-2 infection. The sequences come from whole blood, collected at baseline. The receptor was derived from an adult who was a healthcare worker with PCR-confirmed SARS-CoV-2 infection or an uninfected control (not recorded which).

CDR3 protein: CASSPLGTSEYIQYF. In nucleotides, the CDR3 is TGCGCCAGCAGCCCCCTGGGAACTAGTGAATACATTCAGTACTTC. The V call is TRBV4-1, the J call TRBJ2-4, with D possibly being TRBD2 (5 bases). Germline V gene lookup returns CDR1 MGHRA and CDR2 YSYEKL. The CDR3 covers 15 residues. Trimming cost V 4 bases and J 8 bases, with 18 bases left between them.